The next 25 T cell receptor beta chains were all read from a single sample in a study of CXCR3-negative and CXCR3-positive naive CD8 T cells. UMI-labeled 5' RACE TRB cDNA libraries were prepared from the cells. TCRdb re-called the 5' RACE reads, yielding one record per CDR3 amino acid sequence without DNA. The sample's table shows 150,000 or so distinct CDR3 sequences. Their specific antigens are unknown. Findings and limits, study-wide: TRB CDR3s were more hydrophobic in CXCR3-positive than in CXCR3-negative naive cells.

The sequenced sample was naive CXCR3+ CD8+ T cells from blood. The subset denotes: CD45RO-CCR7+CD27+CD95- naive CD8+ T cells expressing CXCR3 (TNR3+). The receptors come from a human donor in good health. Some clones in this sample may be carry-over from other donors' samples.

V is TRBV7-9 and J is TRBJ2-7; TCRdb reports TRBD2, a call that lacks DNA to check it against. The CDR3 extends over 17 amino acids. Germline V lookup: CDR1 SEHNR, CDR2 FQNEAQ (reference sequence). CDR3 in amino acids: CASSLFLGGLGLYEQYF.

The chain is built from TRBV5-6 and TRBJ2-2. CDR1 SGHDT and CDR2 YYEEEE come from the germline V gene. This CDR3 region has 13 residues. The CDR3 protein is CASSLEDTGELFF. Full variable domain (outside the CDR3, taken from reference TRBV5-6 and TRBJ2-2): DAGVTQSPTHLIKTRGQQVTLRCSPKSGHDTVSWYQQALGQGPQFIFQYYEEEERQRGNFPDRFSGHQFPNYSSELNVNALLLGDSALYLCASSLEDTGELFFGEGSRLTVL.

The rearrangement uses TRBV9 and TRBJ2-1. CDR3 length: 14 amino acids. Germline CDR1 reads SGDLS; CDR2 reads YYNGEE. The CDR3 sequence is CASSVSGSYNEQFF.

The chain couples TRBV5-1 to TRBJ1-1; lacking DNA, the TRBD1 call made by TCRdb goes unchecked. The CDR3 extends over 16 amino acids. CDR1 and CDR2 from the germline V gene are SGHRS and YFSETQ. The CDR3 protein is CASSWPGQGTDTEAFF.

V is TRBV12-3 or TRBV12-4 and J is TRBJ2-7; with no DNA, the TCRdb D assignment of TRBD2 cannot be verified. The CDR3 totals 13 residues. The CDR3 region is CASSFGQGHEQYF.

J is TRBJ2-1 and V is TRBV19; the TRBD1 assignment by TCRdb is unverifiable without DNA. Germline V gene lookup returns CDR1 LNHDA and CDR2 SQIVND (reference sequence). CDR3 length: 12 residues. Here the CDR3 reads CASNLQGNEQFF.

This chain connects TRBV29-1 to TRBJ1-2. The CDR3 runs 13 residues. Germline V CDR1 and CDR2: SQVTM, ANQGSEA. The CDR3 loop is CSVEEGINYGYTF.

V usage is TRBV6-2 or TRBV6-3 and J usage is TRBJ2-7; TCRdb selects TRBD1, and the lack of DNA leaves this call unchecked. The CDR3 is made up of 16 amino acids. Germline V gene lookup returns CDR1 MNHEY and CDR2 SVGEGT. This CDR3 is CASSYPTGGPSYEQYF.

The chain combines TRBV7-9 with TRBJ2-7; TCRdb's D call of TRBD2 is untestable without DNA. The CDR3 spans 14 residues. Germline CDR1 reads SEHNR; CDR2 reads FQNEAQ (reference sequence). The chain's CDR3 is CASSSPGGAYEQYF.

The gene calls are TRBV9 and TRBJ2-7; the D call of TRBD1 rests on TCRdb alone, since no DNA is present to check it. CDR1 SGDLS and CDR2 YYNGEE come from the germline V gene. CDR3 length equals 12 residues. CDR3 in amino acids: CASSVGAGGQYF.

V gene TRBV11-2 combines with J gene TRBJ2-5; with no DNA, the TCRdb D assignment of TRBD2 cannot be verified. The CDR3 spans 18 residues. Germline values: CDR1 SGHAT, CDR2 FQNNGV. The CDR3 loop is CASSLTWTSGRVQETQYF. Full variable domain (rest looked up from reference TRBV11-2 and TRBJ2-5): EAGVAQSPRYKIIEKRQSVAFWCNPISGHATLYWYQQILGQGPKLLIQFQNNGVVDDSQLPKDRFSAERLKGVDSTLKIQPAKLEDSAVYLCASSLTWTSGRVQETQYFGPGTRLLVL.

The V call is TRBV11-2, the J call TRBJ2-1; TCRdb's assignment of TRBD2 cannot be checked, as there is no DNA. Germline-derived CDR1 and CDR2 are SGHAT and FQNNGV. The CDR3 sequence is 15 residues long. The CDR3 sequence is CASGTKAGVYNEQFF.

This chain joins TRBV20-1 and TRBJ2-2; absent DNA, TCRdb's TRBD1 call cannot be checked. CDR1 DFQATT and CDR2 SNEGSKA come from the germline V gene (reference sequence). CDR3 length equals 16 residues. Here the CDR3 reads CSARDRPGSMTGELFF.

This chain connects TRBV29-1 to TRBJ1-5; the TCRdb D gene call, TRBD1, has no DNA to confirm it. This CDR3 contains 17 residues. Germline lookup yields CDR1 SQVTM and CDR2 ANQGSEA. The CDR3 reads CSVGGLVGADSNQPQHF.

The V and J genes are TRBV6-6 and TRBJ1-5. The CDR3 has 14 amino acids. Germline loops: CDR1 MNHNY, CDR2 SVGAGI (reference sequence). The CDR3 protein is CASSYSGVNQPQHF.

V usage is TRBV7-8 and J usage is TRBJ1-6; TCRdb's assignment of TRBD1 cannot be checked, as there is no DNA. Germline-derived CDR1 and CDR2 are SGHVS and FQNEAQ. This CDR3 region has 16 residues. The CDR3 spells CASSSDTGSYNSPLHF.

V and J are TRBV28 and TRBJ2-1; TCRdb proposes TRBD1, but this gene call is untestable without DNA. The CDR3 runs 14 residues. Per the germline V gene, CDR1 is MDHEN and CDR2 is SYDVKM. This chain's CDR3 is CASSLIQGEDEQFF.

V is TRBV15 and J is TRBJ2-3; there is no DNA to check the TCRdb D call of TRBD2. The germline V gene encodes CDR1 LNHNV and CDR2 YYDKDF (reference sequence). The length of the CDR3 is 16 residues. The CDR3 reads CATSLRTRRGTDTQYF.

The V and J genes are TRBV7-8 and TRBJ2-7. The CDR3 totals 13 residues. CDR1 is SGHVS, CDR2 FQNEAQ, per germline. This CDR3 reads CASTTSAAYEQYF.

This chain uses TRBV15 with TRBJ1-1. The germline V gene encodes CDR1 LNHNV and CDR2 YYDKDF (reference sequence). CDR3 length: 16 residues. CDR3 loop: CATSRDLYAGDTEAFF.

The V gene is TRBV7-6, the J gene TRBJ2-3; TCRdb's D call, TRBD2, is unchecked because there is no DNA. CDR1 is SGHVS, CDR2 FNYEAQ, per germline. The CDR3 length is 16 residues. This CDR3 is CASSSRLGGDPDTQYF.

V is TRBV12-3 or TRBV12-4 and J is TRBJ2-1; TCRdb returns TRBD2, unconfirmable since there is no DNA. This CDR3 is built from 16 residues. This chain's CDR3 is CASSPTSGRDYNEQFF.

The V gene is TRBV6-6, the J gene TRBJ1-4. CDR3 length: 13 amino acids. The germline V gene encodes CDR1 MNHNY and CDR2 SVGAGI (reference sequence). The CDR3 sequence is CASTRGFNEKLFF.

The chain joins TRBV29-1 to TRBJ2-1; absent DNA, TCRdb's TRBD2 call cannot be checked. Germline CDR1 and CDR2: SQVTM and ANQGSEA. The CDR3 is 15 amino acids. CDR3 sequence: CSVPELAAEDNEQFF.

The genes are TRBV19 and TRBJ1-1. Germline V gene lookup returns CDR1 LNHDA and CDR2 SQIVND (reference sequence). This CDR3 is built from 16 residues. CDR3 amino acids: CASSIASRLIFAEAFF.